The rows below give T cell receptor beta chains drawn from one sample of a study of a mutant IDH1 vaccine in newly diagnosed glioma. Sequencing used immunoSEQ multiplex PCR; TCRdb keeps in-frame clones, though not all of them. The sample carries about 94,000 clones, around 92% recorded once. Their target antigens are unknown. Sequencing used PBMCs, obtained from a glioma patient whose treatment included an IDH1 peptide vaccine. The source is a woman aged 50 to 60 with glioma. Each CDR3 is given with its conserved first and last residue. D genes are given only for firm matches.

NA,TRBV30,TRBJ2-1,TGTGCCTGGAGTCCGCGGATCCGACGGAGGGTAAGCTCCTACAATGAGCAGTTCTTC,CAWSPRIRRRVSSYNEQFF
NA,TRBV19,TRBJ2-2,TGTGCCAGTAAGATTTGGGGGACCGGGGAGCTGTTTTTT,CASKIWGTGELFF
TRBD2,TRBV7-3,TRBJ2-5,TGTGCCAGCAGCACCTCTAGCGGGAGGGGAGGAGAGACCCAGTACTTC,CASSTSSGRGGETQYF
TRBD1,TRBV10-1,TRBJ2-7,TGCGCCAGCAGCTTAACAGGGGATTGGGAGCAGTACTTC,CASSLTGDWEQYF
TRBD2,TRBV6-1,TRBJ2-1,TGTGCCAGCAGTGATTCTGTGGGGACTAGCGGCTACAATGAGCAGTTCTTC,CASSDSVGTSGYNEQFF
TRBD1,TRBV6-6,TRBJ1-5,TGTGCCAGCAGTTACGGGACAGCAGATCAGCCCCAGCATTTT,CASSYGTADQPQHF
TRBD1,TRBV5-1,TRBJ1-5,TGCGCCAGCAGCTCGGGGACAGGCAATCAGCCCCAGCATTTT,CASSSGTGNQPQHF
TRBD1,TRBV5-5,TRBJ1-1,TGTGCCAGCAGTCTAAGAGGGGGCGCAGGGGTAGCTTTCTTT,CASSLRGGAGVAFF
NA,TRBV5-4,TRBJ2-5,TGTGCCAGCACCGTGCAACAGGGTGCTGGAGAGACCCAGTACTTC,CASTVQQGAGETQYF
TRBD2,TRBV4-1,TRBJ2-1,TGCGCCAGCAGCCTTGCGAGCGGGAGACAAAATGAGCAGTTCTTC,CASSLASGRQNEQFF
TRBD1,TRBV6-1,TRBJ1-6,TGTGCCAGCAGTGAAGACAGGGGAAGCTCACCCCTCCACTTT,CASSEDRGSSPLHF
NA,TRBV12-2,TRBJ2-5,TGTGCAAGTCGGACCTTGGGTAGCGGGAGCCTCGTAAGATTGGAGACCCAGTACTTC,CASRTLGSGSLVRLETQYF
TRBD2,TRBV7-2,TRBJ2-5,TGTGCCAGCAGCAAGCGGGAGCAATGGGAGCAGTACTTC,CASSKREQWEQYF
NA,TRBV11-1,TRBJ1-2,TGTGCCAGCAGCGGCCGGGACCACTGGGGCTACACCTTC,CASSGRDHWGYTF
NA,TRBV9,TRBJ2-2,TGTGCCAGCTCGACCCGGACGAACACCGGGGAGCTGTTTTTT,CASSTRTNTGELFF
TRBD1,TRBV7-7,TRBJ2-7,TGTGCTAGCAGCTTCAACTACCTTAGGACAGGGTCCTACGAGCAGTACTTC,CASSFNYLRTGSYEQYF
TRBD2,TRBV28,TRBJ2-7,TGTGCCAGCACCCAGCTCCTCGGTAGCGGGAGTTACGAGCAGTACTTC,CASTQLLGSGSYEQYF
TRBD1,TRBV19,TRBJ2-1,TGTGCCAGTAGATCCGACAGGGTAGTCTACAATGAGCAGTTCTTC,CASRSDRVVYNEQFF
NA,TRBV28,TRBJ2-5,TGTGCCAGCAGACCTTGGGCAGGGGCCCAAGAGACCCAGTACTTC,CASRPWAGAQETQYF
NA,TRBV28,TRBJ1-2,TGTGCCAGCAGTTTATGGGGGGGGCATAACTATGGCTACACCTTC,CASSLWGGHNYGYTF
NA,TRBV10-1,TRBJ2-3,TGCGCCAGCAGTGAGCGGGGCGCGGGCACAGATACGCAGTATTTT,CASSERGAGTDTQYF
NA,TRBV28,TRBJ1-4,TGTGCCAGCGTTCCGGGACTCATTAATGAAAAACTGTTTTTT,CASVPGLINEKLFF
NA,TRBV5-1,TRBJ1-1,TGCGCCAGCACATGGGGGAACACTGAAGCTTTCTTT,CASTWGNTEAFF
TRBD2,TRBV19,TRBJ2-2,TGTGCCAGTAGTACAGGGACTAGCTTCTACACCGGGGAGCTGTTTTTT,CASSTGTSFYTGELFF